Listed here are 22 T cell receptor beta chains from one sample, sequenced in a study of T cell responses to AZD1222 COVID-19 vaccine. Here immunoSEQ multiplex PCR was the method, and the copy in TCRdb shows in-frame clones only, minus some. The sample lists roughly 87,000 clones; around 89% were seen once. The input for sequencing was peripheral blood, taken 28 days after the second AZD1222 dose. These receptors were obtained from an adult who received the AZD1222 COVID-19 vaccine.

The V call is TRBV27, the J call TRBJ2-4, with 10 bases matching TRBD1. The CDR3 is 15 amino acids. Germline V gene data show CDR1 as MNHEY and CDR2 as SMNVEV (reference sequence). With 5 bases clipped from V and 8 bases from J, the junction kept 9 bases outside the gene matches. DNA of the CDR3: TGTGCCAGCAGTACAAGGACAGGGGGTAAAGACATTCAGTACTTC. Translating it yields CASSTRTGGKDIQYF.

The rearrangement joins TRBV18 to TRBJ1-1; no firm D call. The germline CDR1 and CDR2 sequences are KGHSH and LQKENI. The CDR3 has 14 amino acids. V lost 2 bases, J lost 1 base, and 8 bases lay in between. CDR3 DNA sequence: TGTGCCAGCTCACCATCTGACACGAACACTGAAGCTTTCTTT. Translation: CASSPSDTNTEAFF.

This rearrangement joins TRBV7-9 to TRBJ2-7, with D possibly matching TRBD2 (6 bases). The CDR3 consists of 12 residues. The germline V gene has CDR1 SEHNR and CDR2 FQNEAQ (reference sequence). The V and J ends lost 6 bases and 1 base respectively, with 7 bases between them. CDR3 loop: CASRAGSYEQYF. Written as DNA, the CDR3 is TGTGCCAGCAGGGCGGGGTCCTACGAGCAGTACTTC.

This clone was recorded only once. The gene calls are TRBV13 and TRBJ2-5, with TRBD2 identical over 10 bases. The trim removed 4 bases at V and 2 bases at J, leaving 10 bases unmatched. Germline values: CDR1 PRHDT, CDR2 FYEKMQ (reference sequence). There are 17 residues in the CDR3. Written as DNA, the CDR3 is TGTGCCAGCAGCTCCACCTGGAGCGGGGGGGAGCAAGAGACCCAGTACTTC. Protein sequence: CASSSTWSGGEQETQYF. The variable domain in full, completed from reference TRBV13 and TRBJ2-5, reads AAGVIQSPRHLIKEKRETATLKCYPIPRHDTVYWYQQGPGQDPQFLISFYEKMQSDKGSIPDRFSAQQFSDYHSELNMSSLELGDSALYFCASSSTWSGGEQETQYFGPGTRLLVL.

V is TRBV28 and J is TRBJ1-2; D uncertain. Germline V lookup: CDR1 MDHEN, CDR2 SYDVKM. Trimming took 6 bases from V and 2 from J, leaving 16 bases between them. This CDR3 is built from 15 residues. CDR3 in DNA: TGTGCCAGCAGCGGGAGGGTGGGCCCAAACTATGGCTACACCTTC. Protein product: CASSGRVGPNYGYTF.

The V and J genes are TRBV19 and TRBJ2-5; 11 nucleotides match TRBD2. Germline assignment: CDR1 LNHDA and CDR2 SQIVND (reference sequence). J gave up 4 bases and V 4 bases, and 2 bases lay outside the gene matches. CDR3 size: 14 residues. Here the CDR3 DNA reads TGTGCCAGTAGTAATAGCGGGGGGGCAGAGACCCAGTACTTC. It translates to CASSNSGGAETQYF.

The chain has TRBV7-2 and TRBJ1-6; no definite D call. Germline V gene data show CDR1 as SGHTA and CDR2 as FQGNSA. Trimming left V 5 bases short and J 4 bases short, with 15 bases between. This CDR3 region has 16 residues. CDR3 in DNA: TGTGCCAGCAGCCGGACGAGGACTCGTTATAATTCACCCCTCCACTTT. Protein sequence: CASSRTRTRYNSPLHF.

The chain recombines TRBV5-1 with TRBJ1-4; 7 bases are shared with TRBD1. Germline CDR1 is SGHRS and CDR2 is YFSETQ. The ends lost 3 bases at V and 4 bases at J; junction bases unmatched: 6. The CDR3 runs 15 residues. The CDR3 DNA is TGCGCCAGCAGCTCGGGGGACAGCAATAATGAAAAACTGTTTTTT. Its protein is CASSSGDSNNEKLFF.

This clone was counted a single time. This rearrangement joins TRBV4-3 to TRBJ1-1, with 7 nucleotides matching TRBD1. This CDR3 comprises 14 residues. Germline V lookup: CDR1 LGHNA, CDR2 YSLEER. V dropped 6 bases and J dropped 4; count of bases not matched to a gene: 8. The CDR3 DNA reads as TGCGCCAGCAGTTTACAGGGGTTTTCCACTGAAGCTTTCTTT. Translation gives CASSLQGFSTEAFF.

The CDR3 here is CASSLEGLARDTQYF. Written as DNA, the CDR3 is TGTGCCAGCAGCTTAGAGGGACTCGCGCGAGATACGCAGTATTTT. The chain couples TRBV7-9 to TRBJ2-3, with TRBD2 as a possible D gene (6 bases). Deletions cut 1 base from V and 5 bases from J, with 13 bases between. The CDR3 runs to 15 residues. CDR1 and CDR2 from the germline V gene are SEHNR and FQNEAQ (reference sequence).

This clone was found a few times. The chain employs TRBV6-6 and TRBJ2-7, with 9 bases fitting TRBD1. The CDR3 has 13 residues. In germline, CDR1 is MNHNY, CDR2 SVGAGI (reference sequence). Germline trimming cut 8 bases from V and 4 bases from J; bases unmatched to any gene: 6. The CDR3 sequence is CASGQGPGYEQYF. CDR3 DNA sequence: TGTGCCAGCGGACAGGGGCCAGGTTACGAGCAGTACTTC.

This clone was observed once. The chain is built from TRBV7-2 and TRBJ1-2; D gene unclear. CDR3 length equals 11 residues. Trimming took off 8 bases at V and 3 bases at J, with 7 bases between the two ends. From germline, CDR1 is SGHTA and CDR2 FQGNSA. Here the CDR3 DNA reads TGTGCCAGCTGGGTGGACTATGGCTACACCTTC. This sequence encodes CASWVDYGYTF.

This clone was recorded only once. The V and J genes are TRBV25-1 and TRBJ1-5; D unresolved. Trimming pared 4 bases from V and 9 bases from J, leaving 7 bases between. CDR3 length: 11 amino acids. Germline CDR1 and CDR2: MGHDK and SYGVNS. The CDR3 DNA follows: TGTGCCAGCAGTGGCCCGGGGCCCCAGCATTTT. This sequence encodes CASSGPGPQHF.

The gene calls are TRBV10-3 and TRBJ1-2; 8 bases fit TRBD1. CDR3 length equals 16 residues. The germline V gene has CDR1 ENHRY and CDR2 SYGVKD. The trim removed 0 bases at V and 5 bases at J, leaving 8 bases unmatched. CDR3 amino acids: CAISESSLGQGYGYTF. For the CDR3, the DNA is TGTGCCATCAGTGAGTCCTCGCTCGGACAGGGATATGGCTACACCTTC.

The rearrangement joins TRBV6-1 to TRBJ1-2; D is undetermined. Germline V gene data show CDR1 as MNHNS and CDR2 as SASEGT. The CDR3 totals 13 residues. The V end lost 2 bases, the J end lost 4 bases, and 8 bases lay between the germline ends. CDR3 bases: TGTGCCAGCAGTGAACCGGACGGCTATGGCTACACCTTC. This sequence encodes CASSEPDGYGYTF.

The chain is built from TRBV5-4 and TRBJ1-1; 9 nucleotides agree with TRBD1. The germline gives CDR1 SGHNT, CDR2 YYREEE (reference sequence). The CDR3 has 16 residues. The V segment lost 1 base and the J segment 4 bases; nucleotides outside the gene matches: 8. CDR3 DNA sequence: TGTGCCAGCAGCTTGCGTTCGACAGGGGGAGTCACTGAAGCTTTCTTT. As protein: CASSLRSTGGVTEAFF.

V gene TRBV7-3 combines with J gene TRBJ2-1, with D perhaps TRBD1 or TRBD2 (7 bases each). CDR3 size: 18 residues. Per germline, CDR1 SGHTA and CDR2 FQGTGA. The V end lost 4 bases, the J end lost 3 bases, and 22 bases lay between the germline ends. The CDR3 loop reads CASSSGGAISRIYNEQFF. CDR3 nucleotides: TGTGCCAGCAGCTCAGGGGGGGCTATCTCCCGGATCTACAATGAGCAGTTCTTC.

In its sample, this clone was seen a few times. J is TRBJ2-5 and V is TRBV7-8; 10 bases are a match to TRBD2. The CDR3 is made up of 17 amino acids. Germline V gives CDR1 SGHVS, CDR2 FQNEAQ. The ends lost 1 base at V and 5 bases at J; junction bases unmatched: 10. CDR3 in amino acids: CASSLGQRLAGYETQYF. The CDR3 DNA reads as TGTGCCAGCAGCTTAGGACAGAGACTAGCGGGCTACGAGACCCAGTACTTC.

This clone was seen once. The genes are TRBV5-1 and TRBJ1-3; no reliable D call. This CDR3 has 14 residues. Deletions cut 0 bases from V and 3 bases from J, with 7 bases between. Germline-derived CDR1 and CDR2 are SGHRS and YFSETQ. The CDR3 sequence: CASSLAADGNTIYF. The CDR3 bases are TGCGCCAGCAGCTTGGCGGCAGATGGAAACACCATATATTTT. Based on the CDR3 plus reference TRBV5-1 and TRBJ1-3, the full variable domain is KAGVTQTPRYLIKTRGQQVTLSCSPISGHRSVSWYQQTPGQGLQFLFEYFSETQRNKGNFPGRFSGRQFSNSRSEMNVSTLELGDSALYLCASSLAADGNTIYFGEGSWLTVV.

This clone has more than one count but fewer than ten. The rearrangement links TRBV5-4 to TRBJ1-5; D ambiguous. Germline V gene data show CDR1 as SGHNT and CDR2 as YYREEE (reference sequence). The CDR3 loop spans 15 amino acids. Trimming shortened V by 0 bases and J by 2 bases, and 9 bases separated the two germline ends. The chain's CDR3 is CASSLAAMGNQPQHF. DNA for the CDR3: TGTGCCAGCAGCTTGGCCGCCATGGGCAATCAGCCCCAGCATTTT.

The CDR3 nucleotides are TGTGCCAGCAGCTTTCGTAGGGGGGTGAACACTGAAGCTTTCTTT. It yields the protein CASSFRRGVNTEAFF. This sequence joins TRBV7-6 and TRBJ1-1, with a possible D match to TRBD1 (6 bases). V was clipped by 3 bases and J by 0 bases, with 11 bases between them. The CDR3 sequence is 15 residues long. Germline values: CDR1 SGHVS, CDR2 FNYEAQ. Full variable domain (remainder filled in from reference TRBV7-6 and TRBJ1-1): GAGVSQSPRYKVTKRGQDVALRCDPISGHVSLYWYRQALGQGPEFLTYFNYEAQQDKSGLPNDRFSAERPEGSISTLTIQRTEQRDSAMYRCASSFRRGVNTEAFFGQGTRLTVV.

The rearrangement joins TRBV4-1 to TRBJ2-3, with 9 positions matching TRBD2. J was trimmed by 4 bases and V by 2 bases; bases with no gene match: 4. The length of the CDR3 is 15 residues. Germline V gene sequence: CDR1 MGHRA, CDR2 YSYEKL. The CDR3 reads CASSQSSGISDTQYF. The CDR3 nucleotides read TGCGCCAGCAGCCAATCTAGCGGGATTTCAGATACGCAGTATTTT.